This TCR beta chain was observed in a study of blood T cells in healthy people across ages. Across the study: Template switching caught about one barcoded beta molecule for each two T cells.

V shed 5 bases and J shed 3 bases, with 16 bases lying between them. The CDR3 runs to 15 residues. Germline V gene data show CDR1 as SGHTA and CDR2 as FQGNSA. Using a J-beta primer mix together with a sample-barcoded 5' primer, a second PCR was run for roughly 7 to 11 cycles. In TCRdb, the 5' RACE reads were re-called with MiXCR into one record per CDR3 protein. The repertoire holds around 1.5 million distinct CDR3 sequences, 34% seen once, with about 11% in the top ten. The chain employs TRBV7-2 and TRBJ2-5, with a weak D call TRBD1 (6 bases). The sequenced sample was blood. The clonotype comes from a woman in her 30s in good health. This chain's CDR3 is CASSVAGTSEETQYF. The CDR3 DNA reads as TGTGCCAGCAGCGTGGCCGGGACATCTGAAGAGACCCAGTACTTC.